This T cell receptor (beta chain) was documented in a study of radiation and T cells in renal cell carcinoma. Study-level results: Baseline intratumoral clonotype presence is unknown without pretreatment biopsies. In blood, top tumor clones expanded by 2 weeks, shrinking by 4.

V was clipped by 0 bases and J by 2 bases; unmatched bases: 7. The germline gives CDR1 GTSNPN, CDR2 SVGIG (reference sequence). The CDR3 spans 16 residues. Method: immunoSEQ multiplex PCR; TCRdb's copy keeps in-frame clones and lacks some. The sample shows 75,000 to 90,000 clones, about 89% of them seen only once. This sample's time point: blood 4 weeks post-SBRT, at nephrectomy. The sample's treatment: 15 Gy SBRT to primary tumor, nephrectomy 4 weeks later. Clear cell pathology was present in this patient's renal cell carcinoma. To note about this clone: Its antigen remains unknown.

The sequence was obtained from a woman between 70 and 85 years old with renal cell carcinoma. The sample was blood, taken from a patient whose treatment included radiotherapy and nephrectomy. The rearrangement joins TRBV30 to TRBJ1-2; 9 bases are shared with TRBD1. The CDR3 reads CAWSVTRTGANYGYTF. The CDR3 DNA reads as TGTGCCTGGAGTGTTACGAGGACAGGGGCGAACTATGGCTACACCTTC.